What follows describes a single T cell receptor (beta chain). Its antigen is unknown. These data are taken from a study of cytomegalovirus exposure and HLA in healthy donors. Study-level points and caveats: In a later analysis, specific HLA alleles were associated with 16,000 or so TCR beta sequences at a 0.05 false discovery rate. Productive status was seen about 90% or about 30% of the time for most TCR beta V segments in an earlier analysis. Listed as cytomegalovirus-associated were more than 150 TCR beta chains.

PCR used 60 Vbeta primers and 13 Jbeta primers. Sequencing was performed with immunoSEQ multiplex PCR; in TCRdb, only in-frame clones are kept and a portion is missing. In all, the sample yields over 150,000 clones. The germline CDR1 and CDR2 sequences are PRHDT and FYEKMQ (reference sequence). The CDR3 is made up of 15 amino acids. With 11 bases clipped from V and 2 bases from J, the junction kept 10 bases outside the gene matches. The rearrangement joins TRBV13 to TRBJ2-2, with 8 nucleotides matching TRBD2. What was sequenced was PBMCs. The TCR sequence derives from a boy between 5 and 17 years old in good health and CMV-seronegative. The CDR3 DNA reads as TGTGCCCTCAAACGGGCGGGGGGAAACACCGGGGAGCTGTTTTTT. Its translation: CALKRAGGNTGELFF.